These 8 T cell receptor beta chains were sequenced from one sample in a study of T cells in Graves' hyperthyroidism and ophthalmopathy. RNA transcripts served as the template for amplifying TCR beta CDR3 regions. A set of HTBI primers served as the primers for a first-round RT-PCR of the TCR CDR3. TCRdb re-derived calls from the multiplex PCR reads in MiXCR, one entry per CDR3 protein. The profile shows about 480,000 distinct CDR3 sequences, approximately 15% of them singletons. Sequences were obtained from blood. The receptors stem from a woman under 30 with Graves' hyperthyroidism.

This rearrangement joins TRBV19 to TRBJ1-1; no reliable D call. Per germline, CDR1 LNHDA and CDR2 SQIVND (reference sequence). Trimming took 7 bases from V and 1 from J, leaving 10 bases between them. The CDR3 totals 13 residues. The CDR3 nucleotides read TGTGCCAGTATCCCTTGGGAGAACACTGAAGCTTTCTTT. It is translated as CASIPWENTEAFF.

This clonotype was picked up a small number of times. The chain has TRBV4-2 and TRBJ2-7; 9 nucleotides agree with TRBD2. The CDR3 contains 15 residues. V lost 0 bases and J lost 7; bases outside the gene matches: 7. Germline CDR1 and CDR2: LGHNA and YNFKEQ. This CDR3 is CASSQEGAGGGEQYF. CDR3 coding DNA: TGTGCCAGCAGCCAAGAAGGAGCGGGAGGAGGTGAGCAGTACTTC.

This clonotype has at least ten counts. The rearrangement joins TRBV19 to TRBJ2-5; 14 nucleotides line up with TRBD2. With 6 bases clipped from V and 5 bases from J, the junction kept 2 bases outside the gene matches. The germline V gene has CDR1 LNHDA and CDR2 SQIVND (reference sequence). The CDR3 has 14 amino acids. This CDR3 is CASRRLAGGETQYF. The CDR3 bases are TGTGCCAGTAGACGACTAGCGGGAGGGGAGACCCAGTACTTC.

This clonotype was counted many times. This chain connects TRBV11-3 to TRBJ1-2; D ambiguous. The CDR3 runs to 11 residues. Germline lookup yields CDR1 SGHNT and CDR2 YENEEA. The CDR3 sequence is CATEGADGYTF. CDR3 coding DNA: TGTGCAACCGAGGGCGCGGATGGCTACACCTTC.

This clonotype was picked up a small number of times. The chain is built from TRBV10-3 and TRBJ2-3; no definite D call. Germline V lookup: CDR1 ENHRY, CDR2 SYGVKD. This CDR3 comprises 17 residues. With 0 bases removed from V and 2 bases from J, the gap between germline ends came to 15 bases. In DNA form, the CDR3 reads TGTGCCATCAGTGAGTCGGACCTACTAAACCCCACAGATACGCAGTATTTT. Its protein is CAISESDLLNPTDTQYF.

The chain uses TRBV6-2 or TRBV6-3 and TRBJ2-7, with 10 nucleotides matching TRBD1. Germline V lookup: CDR1 MNHEY, CDR2 SVGEGT. Trimming took 4 bases from V and 4 from J; bases not matched to a gene: 10. The CDR3 sequence is 16 residues long. CDR3 sequence reads: CASSSRQGAAPYEQYV. In DNA, the CDR3 is TGTGCCAGCAGTTCCCGACAGGGGGCAGCCCCTTACGAGCAGTACGTC.

This clonotype was counted ten times or more. CDR3 loop: CASSYGLDYEQYV. The CDR3 DNA is TGTGCCAGCAGTTATGGATTAGATTACGAGCAGTACGTC. This chain uses TRBV27 with TRBJ2-7; D is uncertain. Germline CDR1 MNHEY, CDR2 SMNVEV (reference sequence). V lost 4 bases, J lost 4 bases, and 11 bases lay in between. This CDR3 spans 13 amino acids.

There are many counts of this clonotype. The chain combines TRBV27 with TRBJ2-7, with 11 positions matching TRBD1. Germline CDR1 reads MNHEY; CDR2 reads SMNVEV (reference sequence). The CDR3 is 15 residues long. J lost 4 bases, V lost 6 bases, and 8 bases had no gene match. The CDR3 is CASSLTGTGGYEQYV. CDR3 nucleotide sequence: TGTGCCAGCAGCCTTACCGGGACAGGGGGGTACGAGCAGTACGTC.